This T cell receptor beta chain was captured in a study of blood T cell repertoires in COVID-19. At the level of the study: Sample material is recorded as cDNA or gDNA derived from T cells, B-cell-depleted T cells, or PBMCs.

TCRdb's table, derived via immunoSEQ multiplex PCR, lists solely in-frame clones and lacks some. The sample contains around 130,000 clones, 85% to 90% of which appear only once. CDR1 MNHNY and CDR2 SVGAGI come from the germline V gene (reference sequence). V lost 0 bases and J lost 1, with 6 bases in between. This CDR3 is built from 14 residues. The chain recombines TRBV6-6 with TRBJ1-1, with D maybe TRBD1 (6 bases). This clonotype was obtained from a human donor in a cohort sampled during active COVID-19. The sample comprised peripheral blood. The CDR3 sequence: CASSYSTGNTEAFF. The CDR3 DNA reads TGTGCCAGCAGTTACTCGACAGGGAACACTGAAGCTTTCTTT.